These 31 T cell receptor beta chains came from one sample sequenced in a study of human T cells and chemical hapten exposure. This sample's time point: healthy volunteer bleed at 6 weeks. The total RNA was obtained from whole blood that was not fractionated. One entry per CDR3 protein results from TCRdb running MiXCR on the RACE reads. The profile covers more than 75,000 distinct CDR3 sequences, with about 9% appearing a single time and 1.5% taken by the ten largest. The sequenced material came from whole blood. These TCRs come from a male donor in good health. Some clones in this sample may be carry-over from other donors' samples.

This clonotype has a count of ten or more. The V call is TRBV6-1, the J call TRBJ1-5, with D perhaps TRBD1 (5 bases). Germline loops: CDR1 MNHNS, CDR2 SASEGT. This CDR3 has 15 residues. V lost 6 bases and J 6 bases, leaving 18 bases between the germline ends. The DNA for the CDR3 is TGTGCCAGCAGCGCGGACACCCTGGGTAGTCAGCCCCAGCATTTT. It translates to CASSADTLGSQPQHF.

J is TRBJ1-6 and V is TRBV7-9; D unresolved. This CDR3 region has 15 residues. Germline assignment: CDR1 SEHNR and CDR2 FQNEAQ (reference sequence). With 6 bases removed from V and 7 bases from J, the gap between germline ends came to 16 bases. CDR3 protein: CASRQAGPSNSPLHF. The CDR3, as DNA: TGTGCCAGCAGGCAAGCTGGGCCCTCCAATTCACCCCTCCACTTT. The whole variable domain, filled in from reference TRBV7-9 and TRBJ1-6, reads DTGVSQNPRHKITKRGQNVTFRCDPISEHNRLYWYRQTLGQGPEFLTYFQNEAQLEKSRLLSDRFSAERPKGSFSTLEIQRTEQGDSAMYLCASRQAGPSNSPLHFGNGTRLTVT.

The genes are TRBV12-3 or TRBV12-4 and TRBJ2-3, with a tentative D call TRBD2 (6 bases). This CDR3 has 14 amino acids. The ends were cut back, 3 bases at V and 1 base at J, with 8 bases in the middle. In DNA form, the CDR3 reads TGTGCCAGCAGTTTGGAGCGGGGCACAGATACGCAGTATTTT. Translated, it gives CASSLERGTDTQYF.

The J gene is TRBJ2-1, the V gene TRBV5-1, with 10 bases fitting TRBD2. Trimming cost V 0 bases and J 4 bases; bases outside gene matches: 1. The CDR3 is made up of 15 amino acids. Germline V gives CDR1 SGHRS, CDR2 YFSETQ. The CDR3 is CASSLELAGYNEQFF. The CDR3 DNA is TGCGCCAGCAGCTTGGAACTAGCGGGATACAATGAGCAGTTCTTC.

This clonotype showed up just a few times. V gene TRBV6-5 combines with J gene TRBJ2-3; TRBD1 aligns across 8 bases. CDR3 length: 16 residues. Germline V gene lookup returns CDR1 MNHEY and CDR2 SVGAGI. J was trimmed by 1 base and V by 0 bases; bases with no gene match: 3. The CDR3 spells CASSYSGTGRTDTQYF. CDR3 bases: TGTGCCAGCAGTTACTCCGGGACAGGACGCACAGATACGCAGTATTTT.

This clonotype was recorded a few times. V is TRBV20-1 and J is TRBJ2-7; 10 bases agree with TRBD2. Trimming at V came to 0 bases and at J to 6 bases, leaving 11 bases not matched to a gene. CDR1 DFQATT and CDR2 SNEGSKA come from the germline V gene (reference sequence). The CDR3 contains 16 residues. CDR3 nucleotides: TGCAGTGCTAGAGATGGCGCTAGCGGGAGCCCCTCCGAGCAGTACTTC. This sequence encodes CSARDGASGSPSEQYF.

The chain is built from TRBV3-1 and TRBJ2-5; possible D gene TRBD2, 6 bases. Per the germline V gene, CDR1 is LGHDT and CDR2 is YNNKEL (reference sequence). The V end lost 0 bases, the J end lost 5 bases, and 10 bases lay between the germline ends. The CDR3 has 14 amino acids. The CDR3 protein is CASSQDTSTETQYF. CDR3 DNA sequence: TGTGCCAGCAGCCAAGATACTAGCACGGAGACCCAGTACTTC.

This chain connects TRBV10-3 to TRBJ1-6, with D maybe TRBD1 (6 bases). This CDR3 comprises 17 residues. The germline CDR1 and CDR2 sequences are ENHRY and SYGVKD. V shed 2 bases and J shed 9 bases, with 20 bases lying between them. CDR3 coding DNA: TGTGCCATCAGTGAGAATGCCCCGGGGGCCGACAGTTCACCCCTCCACTTT. Translating it yields CAISENAPGADSSPLHF.

There are a few counts of this clonotype. V and J are TRBV29-1 and TRBJ2-2, with 8 bases that match TRBD1. In germline, CDR1 is SQVTM, CDR2 ANQGSEA. Trimming cost V 7 bases and J 0 bases; bases outside gene matches: 7. The CDR3 length is 15 residues. CDR3 nucleotides: TGCAGCGCCAAAGGGACAGGAGCGAACACCGGGGAGCTGTTTTTT. Translating it yields CSAKGTGANTGELFF.

The chain has TRBV3-1 and TRBJ2-5, with 8 bases aligning to TRBD2. This CDR3 spans 15 amino acids. Germline trimming cut 5 bases from V and 5 bases from J; bases unmatched to any gene: 10. Germline-derived CDR1 and CDR2 are LGHDT and YNNKEL (reference sequence). CDR3 nucleotides: TGTGCCAGCAGCTCGCAAGCGGGAGAAGTGGAGACCCAGTACTTC. This gives the protein CASSSQAGEVETQYF.

In its sample, this clonotype was seen many times. The chain couples TRBV20-1 to TRBJ2-3; D might be TRBD2 (7 bases). The CDR3 consists of 15 residues. Trimming took 4 bases from V and 1 from J, leaving 15 bases between them. Germline lookup yields CDR1 DFQATT and CDR2 SNEGSKA (reference sequence). Here the CDR3 reads CSAITGGRGTDTQYF. CDR3 in DNA: TGCAGTGCTATAACGGGGGGCCGGGGCACAGATACGCAGTATTTT.

CDR3 amino acids: CASSQDWQGTTAFF. The CDR3 DNA reads as TGTGCCAGCAGCCAAGATTGGCAGGGAACTACGGCTTTCTTT. V gene TRBV14 combines with J gene TRBJ1-1; D might be TRBD1 (5 bases). The CDR3 has 14 residues. CDR1 and CDR2 from the germline V gene are SGHDN and FVKESK. The ends were cut back, 0 bases at V and 11 bases at J, with 16 bases in the middle.

This chain links TRBV6-1 with TRBJ1-1, with D unresolved. CDR3 length: 12 amino acids. The germline V gene encodes CDR1 MNHNS and CDR2 SASEGT. V lost 8 bases, J lost 0 bases, and 7 bases lay in between. The CDR3 protein is CASQKLNTEAFF. The CDR3 nucleotides are TGTGCCAGCCAAAAATTGAACACTGAAGCTTTCTTT.

This rearrangement joins TRBV20-1 to TRBJ2-3; a possible D gene is TRBD2 (5 bases). Germline CDR1 is DFQATT and CDR2 is SNEGSKA (reference sequence). This CDR3 is 13 amino acids long. The V gene lost 5 bases and the J gene lost 4 bases, with 13 bases spanning the gap. DNA of the CDR3: TGCAGTGCTGCGACGGCGAGGGCAGATACGCAGTATTTT. Amino acid sequence: CSAATARADTQYF.

This clonotype was observed at least ten times. The chain is built from TRBV6-2 or TRBV6-3 and TRBJ2-7, with 7 nucleotides matching TRBD1. The V gene end was trimmed by 4 bases and the J gene end by 4 bases; junction bases not matched to a gene: 13. The CDR3 runs to 16 residues. CDR1 MNHEY and CDR2 SVGEGT come from the germline V gene. The CDR3 here is CASSSAPRQGEYEQYF. The CDR3 region has the DNA TGTGCCAGCAGTTCCGCGCCACGACAGGGCGAATACGAGCAGTACTTC.

This clonotype has just a few counts. The genes are TRBV27 and TRBJ2-7; tentative D call: TRBD2 (5 bases). This CDR3 contains 15 residues. Germline assignment: CDR1 MNHEY and CDR2 SMNVEV (reference sequence). V lost 2 bases and J 7 bases, leaving 18 bases between the germline ends. CDR3 sequence reads: CASSLRADGVGEQYF. CDR3 nucleotides: TGTGCCAGCAGTTTAAGAGCGGACGGGGTGGGAGAGCAGTACTTC.

This clonotype was recorded many times. V usage is TRBV29-1 and J usage is TRBJ2-2; 7 bases align to TRBD2. The CDR3 runs to 16 residues. In germline, CDR1 is SQVTM, CDR2 ANQGSEA. J was trimmed by 4 bases and V by 1 base; bases with no gene match: 9. The CDR3 DNA reads as TGCAGCGTTGAAGGACTAGCCGGAGAGGTCACCGGGGAGCTGTTTTTT. Translating it yields CSVEGLAGEVTGELFF.

There are a few counts of this clonotype. V gene TRBV10-3 combines with J gene TRBJ1-1; D possibly corresponds to TRBD1 (6 bases). From germline, CDR1 is ENHRY and CDR2 SYGVKD. V shed 6 bases and J shed 4 bases, with 15 bases lying between them. This CDR3 is built from 14 residues. This chain's CDR3 is CAIRAGERPTEAFF. The CDR3 DNA sequence: TGTGCCATCAGAGCAGGGGAAAGACCCACTGAAGCTTTCTTT.

V usage is TRBV27 and J usage is TRBJ1-4; no definite D call. V lost 0 bases and J 5 bases, leaving 10 bases between the germline ends. The germline gives CDR1 MNHEY, CDR2 SMNVEV (reference sequence). This CDR3 is built from 15 residues. This chain's CDR3 is CASSLSSRPNEKLFF. The CDR3 region has the DNA TGTGCCAGCAGTTTATCGTCAAGACCGAATGAAAAACTGTTTTTT.

This clonotype was seen a handful of times. The CDR3 DNA sequence: TGTGCCAGCCCTCCCGGGACAGGGGGCGCAAACACTGAAGCTTTCTTT. Residues: CASPPGTGGANTEAFF. The chain combines TRBV27 with TRBJ1-1; TRBD1 agrees at 12 bases. With V trimmed by 8 bases and J by 2 bases, 9 bases remained unmatched. Germline loops: CDR1 MNHEY, CDR2 SMNVEV (reference sequence). The CDR3 spans 16 residues.

This chain uses TRBV4-2 with TRBJ2-7; 7 bases match TRBD1. The germline gives CDR1 LGHNA, CDR2 YNFKEQ. The CDR3 covers 13 residues. Losses at the gene ends were 4 bases for V and 3 bases for J; bases not matched to a gene: 3. CDR3 nucleotides: TGTGCCAGCAGCCGAAGGGACAGCTACGAGCAGTACTTC. Translation gives CASSRRDSYEQYF.

This clonotype was detected a few times. The J gene is TRBJ2-3, the V gene TRBV3-1; 8 bases map to TRBD2. V dropped 0 bases and J dropped 6; count of bases not matched to a gene: 14. CDR1 and CDR2 from the germline V gene are LGHDT and YNNKEL (reference sequence). The CDR3 extends over 18 amino acids. CDR3 coding DNA: TGTGCCAGCAGCCAAGATCTTACGGGACTAGGGGTCGTGGATACGCAGTATTTT. Translation gives CASSQDLTGLGVVDTQYF.

This clonotype appeared a few times. This CDR3 is CASVFLQETQYF. As DNA, the CDR3 is TGTGCCAGCGTATTTTTACAAGAGACCCAGTACTTC. This chain joins TRBV2 and TRBJ2-5; D is ambiguous. The germline V gene has CDR1 SNHLY and CDR2 FYNNEI. V was shortened by 8 bases and J by 2 bases, with 9 bases between the two germline ends. The CDR3 covers 12 residues.

About this clonotype: A much larger clone is a single base away; this may be a read error. V is TRBV12-3 or TRBV12-4 and J is TRBJ2-7, with 8 bases matching TRBD1. V gave up 5 bases and J gave up 6 bases; unmatched junction bases: 9. The CDR3 totals 14 residues. The CDR3 spells CASSPGQGPSEQYF. The CDR3 bases are TGTGCCAGCAGTCCCGGACAGGGCCCATCCGAGCAGTACTTC.

The chain has TRBV14 and TRBJ1-1, with D possibly matching TRBD1 (6 bases). Germline CDR1 is SGHDN and CDR2 is FVKESK. The CDR3 contains 16 residues. V was pared by 0 bases and J by 4 bases, with 15 bases between. CDR3 bases: TGTGCCAGCAGCCAAGATTTTGGGGGGCGCTTCACTGAAGCTTTCTTT. Translating gives CASSQDFGGRFTEAFF. The whole variable domain, filled in from reference TRBV14 and TRBJ1-1, reads EAGVTQFPSHSVIEKGQTVTLRCDPISGHDNLYWYRRVMGKEIKFLLHFVKESKQDESGMPNNRFLAERTGGTYSTLKVQPAELEDSGVYFCASSQDFGGRFTEAFFGQGTRLTVV.

This chain uses TRBV20-1 with TRBJ1-1, with 7 bases aligning to TRBD1. With V trimmed by 2 bases and J by 2 bases, 14 bases remained unmatched. Per germline, CDR1 DFQATT and CDR2 SNEGSKA (reference sequence). The CDR3 consists of 17 residues. The CDR3 DNA reads TGCAGTGCTAGAACTCTAGGCTCCGGGACAGTTAACACTGAAGCTTTCTTT. Translating it yields CSARTLGSGTVNTEAFF.

The chain combines TRBV6-2 or TRBV6-3 with TRBJ2-7, with 7 bases identical to TRBD2. The germline V gene has CDR1 MNHEY and CDR2 SVGEGT. V dropped 6 bases and J dropped 4; count of bases not matched to a gene: 3. The length of the CDR3 is 12 residues. The CDR3 coding sequence is TGTGCCAGCAGCGGGGAGGGGTACGAGCAGTACTTC. Amino acids: CASSGEGYEQYF.

This clonotype has only a few counts. The rearrangement joins TRBV6-1 to TRBJ1-5; D is undetermined. V lost 0 bases and J lost 3, with 9 bases in between. The CDR3 contains 15 residues. CDR1 is MNHNS, CDR2 SASEGT, per germline. The CDR3 DNA is TGTGCCAGCAGTGAAGCGCGCGGGCTCAATCAGCCCCAGCATTTT. Its protein is CASSEARGLNQPQHF.

The chain carries TRBV6-6 and TRBJ1-3; 8 bases agree with TRBD1. CDR1 MNHNY and CDR2 SVGAGI come from the germline V gene (reference sequence). With V trimmed by 6 bases and J by 0 bases, 13 bases remained unmatched. CDR3 length equals 18 residues. The CDR3, as DNA: TGTGCCAGCAGAAAATACACAGGGGGTGAAGGCTCTGGAAACACCATATATTTT. This codes for CASRKYTGGEGSGNTIYF.

This rearrangement joins TRBV2 to TRBJ1-2; tentative D call: TRBD1 (5 bases). The length of the CDR3 is 12 residues. Germline V CDR1 and CDR2: SNHLY, FYNNEI. V dropped 6 bases and J dropped 4 bases, with 9 bases sitting between them. The CDR3 DNA is TGTGCCAGCAGGGGGACTTTCTATGGCTACACCTTC. This gives the protein CASRGTFYGYTF.

This clonotype has just a few counts. The chain couples TRBV12-3 or TRBV12-4 to TRBJ2-2; TRBD2 matches at 8 bases. CDR3 length: 15 residues. V trimming: 10 bases; J trimming: 4 bases; junction bases outside the gene matches: 11. The CDR3 DNA is TGTGCCACCGCGAGCGGGAGCGGCGTCACCGGGGAGCTGTTTTTT. This encodes CATASGSGVTGELFF.